Below, 8 T cell receptor beta chains from the same sample are listed, as sequenced in a study of blood T cell repertoires in COVID-19. Clones were sequenced by immunoSEQ multiplex PCR, and TCRdb holds only the in-frame ones, with some missing. Of 40,000 to 50,000 clones in the sample, about nine tenths are singletons; the top ten hold around 0.43%. Material for sequencing was peripheral blood. The receptors were gathered from a human donor in a cohort sampled during active COVID-19.

The chain uses TRBV4-1 and TRBJ2-7, with TRBD2 identical over 8 bases. Germline V gives CDR1 MGHRA, CDR2 YSYEKL. V shed 4 bases and J 3 bases; nucleotides not matched to a gene: 5. The CDR3 extends over 14 amino acids. CDR3 in amino acids: CASSPIAGNYEQYF. In DNA, the CDR3 is TGCGCCAGCAGCCCTATAGCGGGGAACTACGAGCAGTACTTC.

This chain links TRBV15 with TRBJ1-2; TRBD1 might be the D (5 bases). Germline assignment: CDR1 LNHNV and CDR2 YYDKDF (reference sequence). The CDR3 is 18 amino acids. Between the trimmed V and J ends, which lost 0 bases and 3 bases, there was a span of 20 bases. CDR3 DNA sequence: TGTGCCACCAGCAGAGACCCCCGACGGATCGACAGAGACTATGGCTACACCTTC. Residues: CATSRDPRRIDRDYGYTF.

The CDR3 DNA is TGTGCCAGCAGCCCCAGAATAGCCTTCTACAATGAGCAGTTCTTC. Protein: CASSPRIAFYNEQFF. This sequence joins TRBV7-2 and TRBJ2-1; D gene uncertain. Germline values: CDR1 SGHTA, CDR2 FQGNSA. V lost 5 bases and J lost 3, with 14 bases in between. This CDR3 comprises 15 residues.

The rearrangement uses TRBV19 and TRBJ1-4; D not certain. V shed 10 bases and J shed 4 bases, with 13 bases lying between them. This CDR3 is 13 amino acids long. The germline V gene has CDR1 LNHDA and CDR2 SQIVND (reference sequence). This chain's CDR3 is CATSPGSNEKLFF. DNA for the CDR3: TGTGCCACCTCCCCGGGGAGTAATGAAAAACTGTTTTTT.

This clone was observed a handful of times. The chain has TRBV4-3 and TRBJ1-2; TRBD1 is a possible D gene (6 bases). Trimming left V 4 bases short and J 8 bases short, with 20 bases between. Germline V gene data show CDR1 as LGHNA and CDR2 as YSLEER. CDR3 length equals 15 residues. CDR3 bases: TGCGCCAGCAGCCTAATAGAACAGGGCTTTGGAGGCTACACCTTC. The encoded protein is CASSLIEQGFGGYTF.

The V gene is TRBV5-5, the J gene TRBJ2-7, with D hard to call. Germline V gives CDR1 SGHKS, CDR2 YYEKEE (reference sequence). V was clipped by 0 bases and J by 3 bases, with 16 bases between them. The CDR3 totals 16 residues. The CDR3 DNA is TGTGCCAGCAGCTTGGAACAGTCCTTTATGTTCTACGAGCAGTACTTC. It yields the protein CASSLEQSFMFYEQYF.

The gene calls are TRBV12-3 or TRBV12-4 and TRBJ2-7; D remains ambiguous. CDR3 size: 12 residues. V was pared by 2 bases and J by 0 bases, with 2 bases between. CDR3 sequence: CASSLHSYEQYF. DNA of the CDR3: TGTGCCAGCAGTTTACACTCCTACGAGCAGTACTTC.

The chain has TRBV7-2 and TRBJ2-7; 7 nucleotides align to TRBD2. The germline V gene encodes CDR1 SGHTA and CDR2 FQGNSA. This CDR3 spans 14 amino acids. J gave up 3 bases and V 2 bases, and 4 bases lay outside the gene matches. In DNA, the CDR3 is TGTGCCAGCAGCTTAAATCCGGGGGGCTACGAGCAGTACTTC. It translates to CASSLNPGGYEQYF.